Sequencing of this TCR beta chain was carried out in a study of blood T cell repertoires in COVID-19 (dated by TCRdb to about 2020). For the wider study: The collaborator samples originated in the United States, Italy and Spain and spanned the acute and convalescent phases of COVID-19. A de-identified subject ID, COVID-19 status, age in years and sex were almost always included in the sample metadata. A freely available public database, intended as a resource for researchers studying the immune response to SARS-CoV-2, is where the repertoires were released. Where available, HLA class I and class II types were obtained from metadata supplied by the sample provider rather than from assay-based typing. The material from the prospective study consisted of cDNA or gDNA derived from T cells, B-cell-depleted T cells, or PBMCs. The samples were drawn from two sources: the first 160 participants of the ongoing ImmuneRACE study, and 1,200 or so subjects contributed by 6 global collaborators. Deeply sampled blood TCRbeta repertoires from subjects exposed to, actively infected with, or recovered from COVID-19 were included in the dataset.

TCRbeta CDR3 regions were amplified from genomic DNA using the immunoSEQ Assay, a bias-controlled multiplex PCR. As for the original processing: Within the assay, amplification of reference gene primers was used to estimate how many nucleated cells each sample contained. Sequence reads were collapsed and filtered to measure the absolute abundance of every unique TCRbeta CDR3 rearrangement. For each sample, productive Simpson clonality was calculated as the square root of Simpson's diversity index over productive rearrangements. The source is immuneACCESS, and TCRdb retained only in-frame sequences with V and J called. Part of the clones is not carried over; for the studies checked, unresolved V genes explain less than half of this, and the remainder is unexplained. D and trimming were read from the DNA, whereas the V and J calls and clone size are those reported in that table. Here the sample has roughly 130,000 clones; about four fifths occur a single time. Of the sample, 5% falls within the top ten clones.

On this clone: The specificity of this receptor is unknown. No base quality information exists; no much larger clone differs at one position.

One collaborating source in Seattle enrolled patients while the patients were actively infected and followed the patients over time throughout the course of disease. Each collaborating institution followed its own protocols to collect whole blood in K2EDTA tubes. For TCRbeta analysis, collaborators shipped samples in one of three forms: frozen whole blood, isolated PBMCs, or DNA extracted from either of those sample types. In the germline V gene (reference sequence), CDR1 corresponds to LNHDA and CDR2 to SQIVND. The CDR3 runs 15 amino acids, cysteine and phenylalanine included. This entry keeps only the CDR3 DNA: 45 bases, framed from base 1. Compared with germline, V lacks 5 bases and J lacks 2 bases; bases without a gene match: 7. General findings and caveats noted by the study authors: The amount of clinical and demographic metadata varied by source and participant and was provided uncurated.

The sequence is built from TRBV19 and TRBJ2-7, with TRBD1 identical over 9 junction bases. The TCR comes from a woman in her seventies with COVID-19, enrolled during active disease. Sequenced: peripheral blood. The nucleotide sequence reads TGTGCCAGTAGTCCAGGGACAGGGTCTCCCTACGAGCAGTACTTC. Its protein product is CASSPGTGSPYEQYF.